The 21 T cell receptor beta chains in this list originate from one sample, sequenced in a study of PD-1 blockade in classical Hodgkin lymphoma. This table comes from immunoSEQ multiplex PCR, and its TCRdb copy is limited to in-frame clones, with some not included. The sample comprises fewer than 25,000 clones, 80% to 90% of which are singletons, and around 8.7% rests with the top ten. Every patient was affected by relapse after autologous stem cell transplantation, while exposure to brentuximab vedotin was not uniform. Sequenced here: peripheral blood mononuclear cells (PBMCs), sampled before the second cycle of nivolumab. Every receptor here comes from a human donor with classical Hodgkin lymphoma.

CDR3 coding DNA: TGTGCCAGCAGTGAGGGCTATGCTAGCACAGATACGCAGTATTTT. It yields the protein CASSEGYASTDTQYF. The V and J genes are TRBV6-4 and TRBJ2-3; D call uncertain. CDR3 length equals 15 residues. Germline assignment: CDR1 MRHNA and CDR2 SNTAGT. Trimming stripped 3 bases from V and 0 bases from J, with 10 bases between.

This CDR3 is CASSHGTSKHSYNEQFF. CDR3 nucleotide sequence: TGCGCCAGCAGCCATGGGACCTCGAAACACTCCTACAATGAGCAGTTCTTC. V gene TRBV4-1 combines with J gene TRBJ2-1, with D perhaps matching TRBD1 or TRBD2 (5 bases each). The germline gives CDR1 MGHRA, CDR2 YSYEKL. The CDR3 contains 17 residues. Trimming pared 3 bases from V and 0 bases from J, leaving 15 bases between.

This clone was recorded only once. The same CDR3 also results from other DNA sequences found in this sample. The V call is TRBV9, the J call TRBJ2-2; D remains unclear. The germline V gene encodes CDR1 SGDLS and CDR2 YYNGEE. The CDR3 is 15 amino acids. Trimming pared 0 bases from V and 0 bases from J, leaving 6 bases between. CDR3 DNA: TGTGCCAGCAGCGTAGGACAACCGAACACCGGGGAGCTGTTTTTT. This encodes CASSVGQPNTGELFF.

The genes are TRBV6-1 and TRBJ2-7; 11 bases are shared with TRBD1. The V gene end was trimmed by 8 bases and the J gene end by 7 bases; junction bases not matched to a gene: 7. This CDR3 region has 13 residues. CDR1 is MNHNS and CDR2 is SASEGT in the germline V gene. CDR3 sequence (DNA): TGTGCCAGCTCGGGACAGGGGGTGAGTGAGCAGTACTTC. Protein sequence: CASSGQGVSEQYF.

V usage is TRBV5-1 and J usage is TRBJ2-5; D remains ambiguous. CDR1 SGHRS and CDR2 YFSETQ come from the germline V gene. This CDR3 spans 14 amino acids. Trimming left V 2 bases short and J 5 bases short, with 13 bases between. CDR3 residues: CASSFGRLAETQYF. CDR3 DNA sequence: TGCGCCAGCAGCTTCGGGCGCCTTGCGGAGACCCAGTACTTC.

The CDR3 loop is CASSQQAGGNTIYF. Here the CDR3 DNA reads TGCGCCAGCAGTCAACAGGCTGGCGGAAACACCATATATTTT. J is TRBJ1-3 and V is TRBV5-1, with D perhaps TRBD1 (5 bases). V was trimmed by 5 bases and J by 4 bases, leaving 13 bases between them. Germline V gives CDR1 SGHRS, CDR2 YFSETQ. The CDR3 consists of 14 residues.

This clone has a single count. This sequence joins TRBV6-6 and TRBJ1-6, with D hard to call. The germline gives CDR1 MNHNY, CDR2 SVGAGI (reference sequence). V dropped 5 bases and J dropped 0 bases, with 8 bases sitting between them. The CDR3 is made up of 15 amino acids. The CDR3 DNA is TGTGCCAGCAGTATACTGAGCTCCTATAATTCACCCCTCCACTTT. It translates to CASSILSSYNSPLHF.

The rearrangement uses TRBV6-6 and TRBJ1-5; unclear D gene. The CDR3 is 13 amino acids. CDR1 and CDR2 (germline): MNHNY, SVGAGI (reference sequence). Between the trimmed V and J ends, which lost 8 bases and 3 bases, there was a span of 11 bases. The CDR3 DNA reads TGTGCCAGCGGAAACGGACCCAATCAGCCCCAGCATTTT. Its protein product is CASGNGPNQPQHF.

The J gene is TRBJ2-1, the V gene TRBV7-2; the match to TRBD2 covers 9 bases. The CDR3 runs to 16 residues. Trimming took 2 bases from V and 6 from J; bases not matched to a gene: 8. The germline V gene has CDR1 SGHTA and CDR2 FQGNSA. The CDR3 sequence: CASSLSPSGAFNEQFF. The CDR3 DNA follows: TGTGCCAGCAGCTTATCTCCTAGCGGGGCCTTCAATGAGCAGTTCTTC.

This chain links TRBV6-4 with TRBJ2-7; 14 bases are shared with TRBD2. The V gene end was trimmed by 6 bases and the J gene end by 2 bases; junction bases not matched to a gene: 9. Germline V gene sequence: CDR1 MRHNA, CDR2 SNTAGT. This CDR3 spans 17 amino acids. The CDR3 nucleotides read TGTGCCAGCAGCGTGGGACTAGCGGGGGATCCGACCTACGAGCAGTACTTC. Translation gives CASSVGLAGDPTYEQYF.

The chain uses TRBV2 and TRBJ2-5, with TRBD1 matching 7 bases. V shed 6 bases, J shed 2 bases, and the junction held 6 bases outside the gene matches. The CDR3 is made up of 14 amino acids. CDR1 and CDR2 (germline): SNHLY, FYNNEI. DNA of the CDR3: TGTGCCAGCAGGTCGGACAGGATTCAAGAGACCCAGTACTTC. Its translation: CASRSDRIQETQYF.

The chain carries TRBV6-1 and TRBJ2-7, with 11 bases lining up with TRBD1. Trimming cost V 8 bases and J 7 bases; bases outside gene matches: 13. CDR3 length: 15 residues. Germline values: CDR1 MNHNS, CDR2 SASEGT. DNA of the CDR3: TGTGCCAGCGGTAGTACCGGACAGGGGGCTAGAGAGCAGTACTTC. This codes for CASGSTGQGAREQYF.

The rearrangement uses TRBV5-6 and TRBJ1-1; the match to TRBD1 covers 8 bases. The J segment lost 2 bases and the V segment lost 4 bases, leaving 4 bases of the junction unmatched. Germline V CDR1 and CDR2: SGHDT, YYEEEE. The CDR3 covers 14 residues. In nucleotides, the CDR3 is TGTGCCAGCAGCAGGACAGGGACCAACACTGAAGCTTTCTTT. This gives the protein CASSRTGTNTEAFF. Looking up the rest from reference TRBV5-6 and TRBJ1-1 gives the full variable domain: DAGVTQSPTHLIKTRGQQVTLRCSPKSGHDTVSWYQQALGQGPQFIFQYYEEEERQRGNFPDRFSGHQFPNYSSELNVNALLLGDSALYLCASSRTGTNTEAFFGQGTRLTVV.

The V gene is TRBV7-6, the J gene TRBJ2-7, with TRBD2 identical over 8 bases. V shed 5 bases, J shed 3 bases, and the junction held 9 bases outside the gene matches. Germline lookup yields CDR1 SGHVS and CDR2 FNYEAQ. This CDR3 contains 15 residues. CDR3 loop: CASSILAGSGYEQYF. The CDR3 DNA is TGTGCCAGCAGCATTCTAGCGGGTTCCGGCTACGAGCAGTACTTC.

J is TRBJ1-6 and V is TRBV4-3; D unresolved. The CDR3 length is 15 residues. Germline V CDR1 and CDR2: LGHNA, YSLEER. Trimming shortened V by 0 bases and J by 10 bases, and 13 bases separated the two germline ends. In DNA form, the CDR3 reads TGCGCCAGCAGCCAAGATCGCAGGTCTTACTCACCCCTCCACTTT. This codes for CASSQDRRSYSPLHF.

The chain employs TRBV15 and TRBJ1-5; 8 nucleotides line up with TRBD1. CDR1 is LNHNV, CDR2 YYDKDF, per germline (reference sequence). With V trimmed by 6 bases and J by 11 bases, 9 bases remained unmatched. This CDR3 has 13 amino acids. The CDR3 region has the DNA TGTGCCACCAGAGGACAGGGATCCCCGGCCCAGCATTTT. Translation gives CATRGQGSPAQHF.

Only one count was recorded for this clone. J is TRBJ2-2 and V is TRBV23-1, with 8 bases fitting TRBD1. TRBV23-1 belongs to the ORF category, with a function that is uncertain. The CDR3 length is 15 residues. V trimming: 2 bases; J trimming: 7 bases; junction bases outside the gene matches: 6. CDR3 coding DNA: TGCGCCAGCAGTCAACCACAGGGGGTGATCGGGGAGCTGTTTTTT. Its protein product is CASSQPQGVIGELFF.

The chain links TRBV9 to TRBJ2-1, with a possible D match to TRBD2 (5 bases). Germline V gives CDR1 SGDLS, CDR2 YYNGEE. Between the trimmed V and J ends, which lost 0 bases and 5 bases, there was a span of 12 bases. This CDR3 contains 15 residues. The CDR3 DNA is TGTGCCAGCAGCGTAGTAGCGATCGGGCACAATGAGCAGTTCTTC. Translated: CASSVVAIGHNEQFF.

This chain uses TRBV7-9 with TRBJ2-2; 9 positions match TRBD1. CDR1 is SEHNR, CDR2 FQNEAQ, per germline (reference sequence). Trimming at V came to 5 bases and at J to 5 bases, leaving 9 bases not matched to a gene. The CDR3 runs 16 residues. The CDR3 is CASSRAGTGPTGELFF. The CDR3 nucleotides read TGTGCCAGCAGCCGCGCCGGGACAGGGCCAACCGGGGAGCTGTTTTTT. Full variable domain (remainder filled in from reference TRBV7-9 and TRBJ2-2): DTGVSQNPRHKITKRGQNVTFRCDPISEHNRLYWYRQTLGQGPEFLTYFQNEAQLEKSRLLSDRFSAERPKGSFSTLEIQRTEQGDSAMYLCASSRAGTGPTGELFFGEGSRLTVL.

The chain couples TRBV4-3 to TRBJ2-7, with D uncertain. V was trimmed by 0 bases and J by 1 base, leaving 10 bases between them. This CDR3 spans 15 amino acids. The V gene's germline CDR1 is LGHNA and CDR2 YSLEER. The CDR3 here is CASSQDWRESYEQYF. CDR3 coding DNA: TGCGCCAGCAGCCAAGATTGGAGAGAGTCCTACGAGCAGTACTTC.

The chain joins TRBV6-6 to TRBJ1-5; 7 nucleotides agree with TRBD1. Trimming at V came to 4 bases and at J to 3 bases, leaving 3 bases not matched to a gene. Germline loops: CDR1 MNHNY, CDR2 SVGAGI (reference sequence). The CDR3 runs to 14 residues. The CDR3: CASSLTGFNQPQHF. The CDR3 nucleotides are TGTGCCAGCAGTTTGACAGGGTTCAATCAGCCCCAGCATTTT.